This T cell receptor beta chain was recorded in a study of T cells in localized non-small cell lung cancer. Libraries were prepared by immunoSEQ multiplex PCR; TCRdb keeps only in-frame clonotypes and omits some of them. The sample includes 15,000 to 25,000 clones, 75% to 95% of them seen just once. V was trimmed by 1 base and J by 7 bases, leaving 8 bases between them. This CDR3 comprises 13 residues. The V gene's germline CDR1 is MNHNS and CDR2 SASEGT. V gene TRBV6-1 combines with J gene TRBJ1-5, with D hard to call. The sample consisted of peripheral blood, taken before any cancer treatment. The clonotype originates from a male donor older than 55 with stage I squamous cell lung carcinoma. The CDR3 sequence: CASSEGPDQPQHF. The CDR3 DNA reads TGTGCCAGCAGTGAAGGCCCCGACCAGCCCCAGCATTTT.